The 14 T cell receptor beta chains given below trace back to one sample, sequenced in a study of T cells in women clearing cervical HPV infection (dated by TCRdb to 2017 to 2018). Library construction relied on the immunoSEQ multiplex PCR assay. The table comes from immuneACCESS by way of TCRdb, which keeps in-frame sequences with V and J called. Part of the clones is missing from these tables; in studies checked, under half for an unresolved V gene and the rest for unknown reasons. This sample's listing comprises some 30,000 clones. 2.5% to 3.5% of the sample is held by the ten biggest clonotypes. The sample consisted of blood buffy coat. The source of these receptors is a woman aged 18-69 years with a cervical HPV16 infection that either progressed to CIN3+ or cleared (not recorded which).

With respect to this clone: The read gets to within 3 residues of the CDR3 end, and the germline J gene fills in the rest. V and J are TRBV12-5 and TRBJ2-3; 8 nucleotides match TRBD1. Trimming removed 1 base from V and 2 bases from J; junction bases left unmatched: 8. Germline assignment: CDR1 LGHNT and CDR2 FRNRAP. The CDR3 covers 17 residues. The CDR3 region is CASGLASLTGATDTQYF. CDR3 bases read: TGTGCTAGTGGTTTGGCCTCATTGACAGGGGCCACAGATACG.

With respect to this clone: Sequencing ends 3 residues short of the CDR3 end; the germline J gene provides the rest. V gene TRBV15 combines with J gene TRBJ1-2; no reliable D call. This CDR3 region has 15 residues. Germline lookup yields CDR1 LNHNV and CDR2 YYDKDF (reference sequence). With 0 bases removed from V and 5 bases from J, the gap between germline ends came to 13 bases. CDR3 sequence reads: CATSRDPQAGYGYTF. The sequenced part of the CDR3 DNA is TGTGCCACCAGCAGAGATCCCCAGGCGGGGTATGGC. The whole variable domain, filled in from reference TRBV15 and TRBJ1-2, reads DAMVIQNPRYQVTQFGKPVTLSCSQTLNHNVMYWYQQKSSQAPKLLFHYYDKDFNNEADTPDNFQSRRPNTSFCFLDIRSPGLGDTAMYLCATSRDPQAGYGYTFGSGTRLTVV.

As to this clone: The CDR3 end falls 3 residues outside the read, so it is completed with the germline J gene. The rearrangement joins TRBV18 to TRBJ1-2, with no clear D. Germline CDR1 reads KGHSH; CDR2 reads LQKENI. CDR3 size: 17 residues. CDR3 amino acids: CASSPKLVRSLTDTYTF. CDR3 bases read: TGTGCCAGCTCACCAAAACTAGTCCGAAGCCTCACAGATACC. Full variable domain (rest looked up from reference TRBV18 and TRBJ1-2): NAGVMQNPRHLVRRRGQEARLRCSPMKGHSHVYWYRQLPEEGLKFMVYLQKENIIDESGMPKERFSAEFPKEGPSILRIQQVVRGDSAAYFCASSPKLVRSLTDTYTFGSGTRLTVV.

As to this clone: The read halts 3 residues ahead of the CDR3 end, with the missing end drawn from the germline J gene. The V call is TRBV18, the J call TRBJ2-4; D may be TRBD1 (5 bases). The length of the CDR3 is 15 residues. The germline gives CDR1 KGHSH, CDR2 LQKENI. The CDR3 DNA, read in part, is TGTGCCAGCTCACCAGGGGCAGGGCCTAACTATGGT. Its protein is CASSPGAGPNYG. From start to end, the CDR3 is CASSPGAGPNYGQYF.

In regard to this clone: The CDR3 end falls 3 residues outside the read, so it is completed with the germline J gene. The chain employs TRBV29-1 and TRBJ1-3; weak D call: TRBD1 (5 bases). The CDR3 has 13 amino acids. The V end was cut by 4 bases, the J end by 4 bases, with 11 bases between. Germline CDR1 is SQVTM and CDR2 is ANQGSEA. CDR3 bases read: TGCAGCGTTGTTGTGGGGCCGGGAAACACC. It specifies CSVVVGPGNT. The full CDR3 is CSVVVGPGNTIYF.

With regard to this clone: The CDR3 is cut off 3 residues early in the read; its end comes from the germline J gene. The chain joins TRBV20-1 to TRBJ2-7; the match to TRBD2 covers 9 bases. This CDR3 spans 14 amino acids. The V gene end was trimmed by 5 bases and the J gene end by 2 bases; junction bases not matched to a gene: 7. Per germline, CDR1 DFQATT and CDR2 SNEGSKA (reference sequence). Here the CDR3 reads CSAENSGSAYEQYF. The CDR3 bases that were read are TGCAGTGCTGAAAATAGCGGGAGCGCCTACGAG.

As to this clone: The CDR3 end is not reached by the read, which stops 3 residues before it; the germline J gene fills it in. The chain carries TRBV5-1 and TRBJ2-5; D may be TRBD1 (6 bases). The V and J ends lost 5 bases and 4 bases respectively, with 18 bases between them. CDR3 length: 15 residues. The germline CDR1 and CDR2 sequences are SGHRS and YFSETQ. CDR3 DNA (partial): TGCGCCAGCAGTCTAATGGGACATAGCTCAGAGACC. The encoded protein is CASSLMGHSSET. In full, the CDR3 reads CASSLMGHSSETQYF.

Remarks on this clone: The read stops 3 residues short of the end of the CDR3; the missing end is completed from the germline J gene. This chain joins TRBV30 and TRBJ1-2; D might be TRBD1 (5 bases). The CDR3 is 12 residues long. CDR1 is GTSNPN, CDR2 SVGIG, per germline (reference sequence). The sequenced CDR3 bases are TGTGCCTGCTCGACGGGGGAATTCGAC. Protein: CACSTGEFD. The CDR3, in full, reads CACSTGEFDYTF.

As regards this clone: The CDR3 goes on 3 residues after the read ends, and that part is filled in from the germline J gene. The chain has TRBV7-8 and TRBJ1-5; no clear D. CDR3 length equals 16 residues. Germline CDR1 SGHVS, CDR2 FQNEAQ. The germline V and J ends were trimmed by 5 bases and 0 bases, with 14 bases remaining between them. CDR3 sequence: CASSQLAAYSNQPQHF. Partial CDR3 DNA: TGTGCCAGCAGCCAGTTGGCGGCTTATAGCAATCAGCCC.

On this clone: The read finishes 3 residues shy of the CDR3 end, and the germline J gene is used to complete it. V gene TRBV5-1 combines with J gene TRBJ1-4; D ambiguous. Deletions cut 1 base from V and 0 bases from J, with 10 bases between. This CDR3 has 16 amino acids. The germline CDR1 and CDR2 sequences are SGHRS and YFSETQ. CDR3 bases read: TGCGCCAGCAGCTTGACGCGGGGTGCAACTAATGAAAAA. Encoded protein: CASSLTRGATNEK. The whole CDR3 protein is CASSLTRGATNEKLFF.

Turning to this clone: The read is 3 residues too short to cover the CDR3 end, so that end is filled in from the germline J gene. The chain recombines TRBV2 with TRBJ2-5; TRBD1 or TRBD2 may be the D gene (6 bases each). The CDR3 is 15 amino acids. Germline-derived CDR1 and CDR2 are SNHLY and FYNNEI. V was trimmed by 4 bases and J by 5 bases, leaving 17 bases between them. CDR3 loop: CASSADRRRVETQYF. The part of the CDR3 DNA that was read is TGTGCCAGCAGTGCTGACAGGCGGAGGGTGGAGACC.

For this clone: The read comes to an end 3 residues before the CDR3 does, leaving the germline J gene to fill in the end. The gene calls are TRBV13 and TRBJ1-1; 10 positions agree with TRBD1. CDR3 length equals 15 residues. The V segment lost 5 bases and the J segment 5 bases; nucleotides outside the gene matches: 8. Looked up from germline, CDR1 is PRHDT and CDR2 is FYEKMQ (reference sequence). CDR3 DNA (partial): TGTGCCAGCAGCCCCGGGACAGGGGTAGGAACTGAA. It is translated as CASSPGTGVGTE. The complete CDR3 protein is CASSPGTGVGTEAFF.

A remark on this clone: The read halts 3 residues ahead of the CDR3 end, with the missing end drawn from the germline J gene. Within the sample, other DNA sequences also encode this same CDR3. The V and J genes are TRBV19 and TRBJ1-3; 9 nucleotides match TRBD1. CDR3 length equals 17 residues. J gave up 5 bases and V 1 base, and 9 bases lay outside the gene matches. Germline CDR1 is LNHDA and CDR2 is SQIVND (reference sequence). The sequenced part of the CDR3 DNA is TGTGCCAGTAGTATAGTCTCTTCGGGGACAGGGAGAAACACC. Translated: CASSIVSSGTGRNT. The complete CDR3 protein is CASSIVSSGTGRNTIYF. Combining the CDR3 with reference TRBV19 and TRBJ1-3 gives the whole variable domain DGGITQSPKYLFRKEGQNVTLSCEQNLNHDAMYWYRQDPGQGLRLIYYSQIVNDFQKGDIAEGYSVSREKKESFPLTVTSAQKNPTAFYLCASSIVSSGTGRNTIYFGEGSWLTVV.

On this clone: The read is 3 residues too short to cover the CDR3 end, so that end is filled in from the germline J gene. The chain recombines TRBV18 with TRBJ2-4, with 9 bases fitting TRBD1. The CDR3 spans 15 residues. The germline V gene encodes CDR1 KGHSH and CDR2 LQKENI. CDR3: CASSPAGGQGSGQYF. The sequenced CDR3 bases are TGTGCCAGCTCACCCGCAGGGGGACAGGGAAGTGGT. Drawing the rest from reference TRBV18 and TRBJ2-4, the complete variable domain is NAGVMQNPRHLVRRRGQEARLRCSPMKGHSHVYWYRQLPEEGLKFMVYLQKENIIDESGMPKERFSAEFPKEGPSILRIQQVVRGDSAAYFCASSPAGGQGSGQYFGAGTRLSVL.